The clone carrying this T cell receptor beta chain was counted ten times or more. TCRdb itself ran the 5' RACE reads through MiXCR, one entry per CDR3 protein. The sample lists around 58,000 distinct CDR3 sequences, around 8% seen once, with over 9.5% in the top ten. This entry is derived from a study of early T cells in non-severe SARS-CoV-2 infection. Looked up from germline, CDR1 is SGHAT and CDR2 is FQNNGV. V was pared by 1 base and J by 2 bases, with 1 base of the junction left unmatched. This CDR3 comprises 15 residues. The sequence was collected from an adult who was a healthcare worker with PCR-confirmed SARS-CoV-2 infection or an uninfected control (not recorded which). Material: whole blood, obtained at baseline. The rearrangement uses TRBV11-2 and TRBJ2-1, with 8 nucleotides matching TRBD2. For the CDR3, the DNA is TGTGCCAGCAGCTTAGCGGGAGGGACCTACAATGAGCAGTTCTTC. It translates to CASSLAGGTYNEQFF.